Below are 16 T cell receptor beta chains sequenced from a single sample in a study of T cell responses to AZD1222 COVID-19 vaccine. Produced via immunoSEQ multiplex PCR; TCRdb's table is partial and in-frame only. The data hold about 100,000 clones, with 93% observed a single time. The sequencing used peripheral blood, collected on day 0 of AZD1222 vaccination. The receptor source for this set is an adult in good health.

The chain links TRBV5-4 to TRBJ1-4, with D tentatively TRBD1 (6 bases). Trimming removed 0 bases from V and 3 bases from J, with 12 bases in between. CDR1 is SGHNT and CDR2 is YYREEE in the germline V gene (reference sequence). This CDR3 spans 16 amino acids. The DNA for the CDR3 is TGTGCCAGCAGCTTGGGATCGGGGGCGGCTAATGAAAAACTGTTTTTT. As protein: CASSLGSGAANEKLFF. The complete variable domain, with remaining parts taken from reference TRBV5-4 and TRBJ1-4, reads ETGVTQSPTHLIKTRGQQVTLRCSSQSGHNTVSWYQQALGQGPQFIFQYYREEENGRGNFPPRFSGLQFPNYSSELNVNALELDDSALYLCASSLGSGAANEKLFFGSGTQLSVL.

The V gene is TRBV5-1, the J gene TRBJ1-2, with unresolved D. This CDR3 is built from 15 residues. V shed 0 bases and J shed 7 bases, with 16 bases lying between them. CDR1 is SGHRS, CDR2 YFSETQ, per germline. Written as DNA, the CDR3 is TGCGCCAGCAGCTTGGAAGGGCAGGAGCGGAGTGGCTACACCTTC. This encodes CASSLEGQERSGYTF.

As DNA, the CDR3 is TGTGCCACCAGTGATCCCCTAGGTGGGGAGACCCAGTACTTC. It specifies CATSDPLGGETQYF. The chain joins TRBV24-1 to TRBJ2-5; D remains unclear. Per the germline V gene, CDR1 is KGHDR and CDR2 is SFDVKD. Deletions cut 3 bases from V and 5 bases from J, with 12 bases between. The CDR3 is 14 residues long.

This clone showed up just once. V is TRBV5-8 and J is TRBJ2-1, with 15 bases that match TRBD2. From germline, CDR1 is SGHTS and CDR2 YDEGEE. With 3 bases clipped from V and 5 bases from J, the junction kept 6 bases outside the gene matches. The CDR3 is 17 residues long. The CDR3 loop reads CASSSRGLAGGHNEQFF. The CDR3 DNA sequence: TGTGCCAGCAGCTCTAGGGGACTAGCGGGAGGACACAATGAGCAGTTCTTC.

This clone was seen just once. The chain links TRBV6-1 to TRBJ2-6; D gene uncertain. Deletions cut 2 bases from V and 2 bases from J, with 7 bases between. Germline values: CDR1 MNHNS, CDR2 SASEGT. This CDR3 region has 15 residues. The CDR3 DNA reads as TGTGCCAGCAGTGAAATGACGACTGGGGCCAACGTCCTGACTTTC. Translation: CASSEMTTGANVLTF.

The rearrangement links TRBV19 to TRBJ2-5; 7 nucleotides line up with TRBD1. CDR3 length equals 20 residues. Germline V gives CDR1 LNHDA, CDR2 SQIVND (reference sequence). The J segment lost 1 base and the V segment lost 3 bases, leaving 20 bases of the junction unmatched. The DNA of the CDR3 is TGTGCCAGTAGTATGTGGGCGAGACAGGGAACCCGCCTCCTCCAAGAGACCCAGTACTTC. It specifies CASSMWARQGTRLLQETQYF.

The V call is TRBV21-1, the J call TRBJ2-3. TRBV21-1 is labeled a pseudogene. This CDR3 has 12 residues. CDR3 nucleotide sequence: TGTGCCAGCAGCAAGGGAACGTATACGCAGTATTTT. This sequence encodes CASSKGTYTQYF.

The chain joins TRBV12-3 or TRBV12-4 to TRBJ1-2; 7 bases align to TRBD1. J gave up 5 bases and V 5 bases, and 5 bases lay outside the gene matches. The CDR3 covers 13 residues. In DNA form, the CDR3 reads TGTGCCAGCAGTCGCGACAGGGAGTATGGCTACACCTTC. Translating gives CASSRDREYGYTF.

The V and J genes are TRBV2 and TRBJ1-2; weak D call: TRBD1 (6 bases). Germline loops: CDR1 SNHLY, CDR2 FYNNEI. This CDR3 has 14 amino acids. The V end was cut by 7 bases, the J end by 1 base, with 13 bases between. CDR3 in amino acids: CASKTTGRNYGYTF. In DNA form, the CDR3 reads TGTGCCAGCAAAACTACAGGGCGTAACTATGGCTACACCTTC.

The rearrangement uses TRBV19 and TRBJ2-7, with D perhaps TRBD2 (6 bases). The CDR3 is 15 amino acids. Trimming took off 4 bases at V and 3 bases at J, with 16 bases between the two ends. Germline-derived CDR1 and CDR2 are LNHDA and SQIVND (reference sequence). CDR3: CASSKVSSAHYEQYF. The CDR3 DNA is TGTGCCAGTAGTAAAGTCTCTAGCGCCCACTACGAGCAGTACTTC. Filled out from reference TRBV19 and TRBJ2-7, the complete variable domain reads DGGITQSPKYLFRKEGQNVTLSCEQNLNHDAMYWYRQDPGQGLRLIYYSQIVNDFQKGDIAEGYSVSREKKESFPLTVTSAQKNPTAFYLCASSKVSSAHYEQYFGPGTRLTVT.

A remark on this clone: One end of the junction does not line up with germline, which may come from a read error. The chain uses TRBV7-7 and TRBJ2-1; D is perhaps TRBD1 (6 bases). Looked up from germline, CDR1 is SSHAT and CDR2 is FNYEAQ (reference sequence). CDR3 length equals 15 residues. The CDR3 DNA is TGTGCTAGCAGCTTAGGAACAACGAGACAGGATGAGCAGTTCTTC. Its protein is CASSLGTTRQDEQFF. Complete variable domain (other parts from reference TRBV7-7 and TRBJ2-1): GAGVSQSPRYKVTKRGQDVTLRCDPISSHATLYWYQQALGQGPEFLTYFNYEAQPDKSGLPSDRFSAERPEGSISTLTIQRTEQRDSAMYRCASSLGTTRQDEQFFGPGTRLTVL.

The J gene is TRBJ2-5, the V gene TRBV4-2; 10 bases are shared with TRBD2. V was pared by 4 bases and J by 5 bases, with 4 bases of the junction left unmatched. Germline V gene data show CDR1 as LGHNA and CDR2 as YNFKEQ. The CDR3 covers 14 residues. CDR3 coding DNA: TGTGCCAGCAGCCTAGCGGGAGGTGGGGAGACCCAGTACTTC. It encodes CASSLAGGGETQYF.

V and J are TRBV28 and TRBJ2-7; 11 positions agree with TRBD2. J was trimmed by 0 bases and V by 6 bases; bases with no gene match: 4. The CDR3 has 15 amino acids. Germline loops: CDR1 MDHEN, CDR2 SYDVKM. For the CDR3, the DNA is TGTGCCAGCAGACCTAGCGGGAGGAGCTCCTACGAGCAGTACTTC. Translated, it gives CASRPSGRSSYEQYF. Combining the CDR3 with reference TRBV28 and TRBJ2-7 gives the whole variable domain DVKVTQSSRYLVKRTGEKVFLECVQDMDHENMFWYRQDPGLGLRLIYFSYDVKMKEKGDIPEGYSVSREKKERFSLILESASTNQTSMYLCASRPSGRSSYEQYFGPGTRLTVT.

This clone has only one observation. The rearrangement uses TRBV3-1 (or the pseudogene TRBV3-2) and TRBJ1-1; 9 positions agree with TRBD1. The germline V gene has CDR1 LGHDT and CDR2 YNNKEL (reference sequence). The trim removed 3 bases at V and 11 bases at J, leaving 1 base unmatched. The CDR3 extends over 11 amino acids. CDR3 amino acids: CASSQGQGAFF. The CDR3 DNA is TGTGCCAGCAGCCAGGGACAGGGCGCTTTCTTT.

This clone turned up a few times. This chain joins TRBV6-5 and TRBJ1-4; 7 nucleotides match TRBD1. CDR3 length equals 13 residues. V gave up 6 bases and J gave up 7 bases; unmatched junction bases: 5. Germline values: CDR1 MNHEY, CDR2 SVGAGI. CDR3 DNA sequence: TGTGCCAGCAGAGGACAGGACAGTGAAAAACTGTTTTTT. Its protein product is CASRGQDSEKLFF.

The chain is built from TRBV24-1 and TRBJ1-2; 7 positions agree with TRBD1. The V gene's germline CDR1 is KGHDR and CDR2 SFDVKD. Unmatched junction bases numbered 20, after V lost 3 bases and J lost 2 bases. This CDR3 has 20 residues. CDR3 in DNA: TGTGCCACCAGTGATCCAAAGGGCACATCGGGACAGACGGGAAACTATGGCTACACCTTC. It translates to CATSDPKGTSGQTGNYGYTF.